Each of the 20 T cell receptor beta chains below was sequenced from the same sample in a study of blood T cell repertoires in COVID-19. Using immunoSEQ multiplex PCR, the repertoire was profiled, and TCRdb retains in-frame clones only, with some absent. The sample holds around 55,000 clones; about 88% are singletons and the top ten take over 6.5%. The material sequenced was peripheral blood. These receptors all stem from a man between 60 and 70 years old with active COVID-19.

This chain's CDR3 is CASSPLPGPQGGAKNIQYF. The CDR3 coding sequence is TGTGCCAGCTCACCACTTCCGGGACCCCAGGGGGGAGCCAAAAACATTCAGTACTTC. The chain has TRBV18 and TRBJ2-4, with D possibly being TRBD1 (7 bases). Trimming removed 1 base at V and 0 bases at J, with 19 bases between. Germline V gene data show CDR1 as KGHSH and CDR2 as LQKENI. The CDR3 loop spans 19 amino acids.

V usage is TRBV23-1 and J usage is TRBJ2-2; TRBD2 matches at 12 bases. TRBV23-1 is reported as an ORF; its role is uncertain. This CDR3 is built from 14 residues. Trimming at V came to 9 bases and at J to 6 bases, leaving 5 bases not matched to a gene. The CDR3 sequence is CARGGLAGAGELFF. The CDR3 coding sequence is TGCGCCAGGGGGGGACTAGCGGGCGCCGGGGAGCTGTTTTTT.

This rearrangement joins TRBV9 to TRBJ2-1; possible D gene TRBD1, 5 bases. The CDR3 spans 13 residues. V was trimmed by 0 bases and J by 7 bases, leaving 8 bases between them. Germline CDR1 and CDR2: SGDLS and YYNGEE. CDR3 in DNA: TGTGCCAGCAGCGTAGCAGGGCTTAATGAGCAGTTCTTC. Translated: CASSVAGLNEQFF.

The rearrangement uses TRBV27 and TRBJ1-2; tentative D call: TRBD1 (5 bases). Germline assignment: CDR1 MNHEY and CDR2 SMNVEV (reference sequence). Deletions cut 5 bases from V and 3 bases from J, with 22 bases between. The CDR3 sequence is 17 residues long. The CDR3 here is CASSLSGSLSGDYGYTF. CDR3 nucleotide sequence: TGTGCCAGCAGTCTCTCCGGGTCTCTCTCGGGGGACTATGGCTACACCTTC.

The genes are TRBV12-3 or TRBV12-4 and TRBJ2-1; D may be TRBD2 (6 bases). The V and J ends lost 3 bases and 9 bases respectively, with 9 bases between them. The CDR3 is 12 residues long. The CDR3 sequence is CASSFPGVEQFF. The CDR3 DNA reads as TGTGCCAGCAGTTTCCCGGGAGTTGAGCAGTTCTTC.

The V and J genes are TRBV20-1 and TRBJ2-3; no definite D call. This CDR3 has 11 amino acids. Germline CDR1 is DFQATT and CDR2 is SNEGSKA (reference sequence). V was clipped by 0 bases and J by 7 bases, with 5 bases between them. The DNA of the CDR3 is TGCAGTGCTAGAGATCAAAATACGCAGTATTTT. This codes for CSARDQNTQYF.

The chain has TRBV6-1 and TRBJ1-5; D remains ambiguous. The ends were cut back, 1 base at V and 1 base at J, with 20 bases in the middle. CDR3 length: 19 residues. Germline CDR1 reads MNHNS; CDR2 reads SASEGT. The CDR3 here is CASSEEGGITAGSNQPQHF. DNA for the CDR3: TGTGCCAGCAGTGAAGAGGGAGGGATCACAGCCGGGAGCAATCAGCCCCAGCATTTT.

This chain joins TRBV7-2 and TRBJ2-7; 10 bases fit TRBD1. The ends lost 4 bases at V and 6 bases at J; junction bases unmatched: 9. The germline gives CDR1 SGHTA, CDR2 FQGNSA. CDR3 length: 15 residues. The CDR3 region has the DNA TGTGCCAGCAGCTCGCGCCGGGACAGGGGAGTCGAGCAGTACTTC. Its translation: CASSSRRDRGVEQYF. The whole variable domain, filled in from reference TRBV7-2 and TRBJ2-7, reads GAGVSQSPSNKVTEKGKDVELRCDPISGHTALYWYRQSLGQGLEFLIYFQGNSAPDKSGLPSDRFSAERTGGSVSTLTIQRTQQEDSAVYLCASSSRRDRGVEQYFGPGTRLTVT.

This chain links TRBV7-2 with TRBJ1-1; 11 nucleotides agree with TRBD1. With 5 bases clipped from V and 2 bases from J, the junction kept 4 bases outside the gene matches. Germline lookup yields CDR1 SGHTA and CDR2 FQGNSA. The CDR3 has 15 residues. CDR3 in amino acids: CASSPRTGGNTEAFF. The CDR3 coding sequence is TGTGCCAGCAGCCCGCGGACAGGGGGCAACACTGAAGCTTTCTTT.

The chain uses TRBV28 and TRBJ2-5; 7 nucleotides agree with TRBD1. V shed 6 bases and J 3 bases; nucleotides not matched to a gene: 4. Germline V CDR1 and CDR2: MDHEN, SYDVKM. The CDR3 loop spans 13 amino acids. CDR3 DNA: TGTGCCAGCAGGGTTGGACAGGAAGAGACCCAGTACTTC. As protein: CASRVGQEETQYF.

The chain combines TRBV27 with TRBJ1-1, with TRBD1 as a possible D gene (5 bases). Trimming took off 5 bases at V and 2 bases at J, with 12 bases between the two ends. CDR3 length: 14 residues. Germline CDR1 and CDR2: MNHEY and SMNVEV (reference sequence). CDR3 amino acids: CASSKQGSNTEAFF. CDR3 nucleotide sequence: TGTGCCAGCAGTAAGCAGGGAAGTAACACTGAAGCTTTCTTT.

This sequence joins TRBV18 and TRBJ2-5, with D perhaps matching TRBD1 (5 bases). V was clipped by 2 bases and J by 1 base, with 5 bases between them. Germline V gene data show CDR1 as KGHSH and CDR2 as LQKENI. The CDR3 sequence is 13 residues long. Here the CDR3 DNA reads TGTGCCAGCTCACCAGGGGCCCAAGAGACCCAGTACTTC. Its protein is CASSPGAQETQYF.

The CDR3 loop reads CATSDPGLAGGQYF. CDR3 DNA: TGTGCCACCAGTGACCCGGGACTAGCGGGAGGGCAGTACTTC. This sequence joins TRBV24-1 and TRBJ2-7, with 15 bases aligning to TRBD2. CDR1 is KGHDR, CDR2 SFDVKD, per germline. The CDR3 has 14 amino acids. V shed 4 bases and J 9 bases; nucleotides not matched to a gene: 3.

The chain joins TRBV6-5 to TRBJ2-2; tentative D call: TRBD2 (6 bases). Germline V gene lookup returns CDR1 MNHEY and CDR2 SVGAGI. V shed 9 bases and J shed 6 bases, with 17 bases lying between them. The CDR3 runs to 14 residues. The CDR3 bases are TGTGCCAGTTGCTACCAGGGAGGCGCCGGGGAGCTGTTTTTT. Translated, it gives CASCYQGGAGELFF.

Written as DNA, the CDR3 is TGCGCCAGCAGCCAAGCACTAGCCCCCGAGACCCAGTACTTC. Translation gives CASSQALAPETQYF. The rearrangement links TRBV4-1 to TRBJ2-5, with a possible D match to TRBD2 (6 bases). The V gene's germline CDR1 is MGHRA and CDR2 YSYEKL. With 1 base removed from V and 5 bases from J, the gap between germline ends came to 11 bases. The CDR3 spans 14 residues.

This chain links TRBV29-1 with TRBJ2-7; 10 bases are shared with TRBD2. The junction had 9 bases not matched to a gene; V was cut back by 0 bases and J by 4 bases. The CDR3 has 16 residues. CDR1 SQVTM and CDR2 ANQGSEA come from the germline V gene. The CDR3: CSVEDLAGDAGYEQYF. The CDR3 region has the DNA TGCAGCGTTGAAGACCTAGCGGGAGATGCCGGGTACGAGCAGTACTTC.

This chain connects TRBV7-9 to TRBJ1-6, with 11 positions matching TRBD1. Trimming cost V 2 bases and J 0 bases; bases outside gene matches: 3. The CDR3 is 18 amino acids. CDR1 SEHNR and CDR2 FQNEAQ come from the germline V gene (reference sequence). The CDR3 nucleotides are TGTGCCAGCAGCTTATCGGGACAGGGGGACTCCTATAATTCACCCCTCCACTTT. This translates into CASSLSGQGDSYNSPLHF.

The rearrangement uses TRBV19 and TRBJ1-3, with D unclear. There are 12 residues in the CDR3. V was pared by 5 bases and J by 7 bases, with 9 bases between. Germline-derived CDR1 and CDR2 are LNHDA and SQIVND (reference sequence). This chain's CDR3 is CASSSSWNTIYF. The CDR3 DNA sequence: TGTGCCAGTAGTTCGAGCTGGAACACCATATATTTT.

This sequence joins TRBV7-2 and TRBJ2-7; the match to TRBD2 covers 11 bases. This CDR3 is built from 15 residues. V lost 5 bases, J lost 0 bases, and 3 bases stayed unmatched. CDR1 and CDR2 (germline): SGHTA, FQGNSA. CDR3 in amino acids: CASSRTSGFSYEQYF. For the CDR3, the DNA is TGTGCCAGCAGCCGGACTAGCGGGTTCTCCTACGAGCAGTACTTC.

V gene TRBV10-1 combines with J gene TRBJ1-4, with D possibly being TRBD1 (5 bases). CDR3 size: 18 residues. V was trimmed by 1 base and J by 7 bases, leaving 22 bases between them. Germline V gene lookup returns CDR1 WNHNN and CDR2 SYGVQD (reference sequence). The CDR3 DNA reads as TGCGCCAGCAGTGAGTTTCGGAAAGGTTTGATTCAGGGTGAAAAACTGTTTTTT. Translation gives CASSEFRKGLIQGEKLFF.